The entry below describes one TCR beta chain. Its cognate antigen is unknown. This entry comes from a study of neoadjuvant nivolumab and ipilimumab in lung cancer. General study points: Only two of four nivolumab-treated tumors gained richness and clonality by surgery. TCR sequencing covered a small number of samples.

TCRdb keeps only in-frame clones here, not all; method: immunoSEQ multiplex PCR. The data show 40,000 to 60,000 clones, approximately 90% seen once. The V gene end was trimmed by 6 bases and the J gene end by 3 bases; junction bases not matched to a gene: 3. In germline, CDR1 is MNHEY, CDR2 SVGAGI. The CDR3 length is 13 residues. The clonotype comes from an adult with non-small cell lung cancer. Some clones in this sample may be carry-over from other donors' samples. Sequencing was performed on blood, taken before neoadjuvant nivolumab, alone or with ipilimumab. The chain has TRBV6-5 and TRBJ2-3, with 7 bases lining up with TRBD1. The chain's CDR3 is CASSGTVTDTQYF. CDR3 sequence (DNA): TGTGCCAGCAGCGGGACAGTAACAGATACGCAGTATTTT.